This TCR beta chain comes out of a study of cytomegalovirus exposure and HLA in healthy donors. PCR primers comprised 60 Vbeta and 13 Jbeta primers. Assay: immunoSEQ multiplex PCR; the TCRdb copy retains only in-frame clones and omits some. The sample holds under 100,000 clones, approximately 83% seen once. The CDR3 length is 13 residues. Trimming removed 4 bases from V and 7 bases from J; junction bases left unmatched: 5. Germline V gene data show CDR1 as SGHNT and CDR2 as YENEEA. The sequenced sample was PBMCs. The sequence was obtained from a man in his forties or fifties in good health and CMV-seronegative. The chain recombines TRBV11-3 with TRBJ2-7, with 9 bases identical to TRBD1. CDR3: CASSSGTGWEQYF. The DNA of the CDR3 is TGTGCCAGCAGCTCCGGGACAGGGTGGGAGCAGTACTTC.